The T cell receptor beta chain described here comes from a study of beta chain features in type 1 diabetes. Across the study: Across the samples, around 110,000,000 sorted cells were examined in total.

On this clone: Its antigen remains unidentified.

The V end lost 4 bases, the J end lost 3 bases, and 16 bases lay between the germline ends. Germline V gene data show CDR1 as MNHEY and CDR2 as SMNVEV (reference sequence). The CDR3 runs to 15 residues. Study-wide results and caveats: TCRB CDR3s were moderately but significantly shorter in Type 1 diabetes patients in all four CD4+ subsets. Although PCR might favor shorter templates, it would do so equally in patients and controls.

TCRB transcripts that were expressed got sequenced, as all of the isolated RNA had been reverse transcribed. This table comes from immunoSEQ multiplex PCR, and its TCRdb copy is limited to in-frame clones, with some not included. The sample yields nearly 350,000 clones, roughly a tenth seen once. This chain links TRBV27 with TRBJ2-7; D is perhaps TRBD1 (6 bases). The TCR originated in a man aged 25-45 years with type 1 diabetes. What was sequenced was central memory CD4+ T cells from blood. The CDR3 DNA reads TGTGCCAGCAGTTCAACAGAGAAGGGGGACTACGAGCAGTACTTC. This gives the protein CASSSTEKGDYEQYF.